Following are 16 T cell receptor beta chains from one sample sequenced in a study of breast tumors, draining lymph nodes, adjacent tissues. TCRdb independently ran MiXCR on the multiplex PCR reads; one entry per CDR3 protein. In the table there are tens of thousands of distinct CDR3 sequences, under 75% of which are singletons. The specimen was breast tumor tissue. Receptors were obtained from a female donor with breast cancer. Some clones in this sample may be carry-over from other donors' samples.

This clonotype was recorded many times. The chain joins TRBV19 to TRBJ2-3; 7 positions match TRBD1. This CDR3 comprises 15 residues. CDR1 LNHDA and CDR2 SQIVND come from the germline V gene (reference sequence). Trimming at V came to 6 bases and at J to 2 bases, leaving 8 bases not matched to a gene. DNA of the CDR3: TGTGCCAGTAGAGGGAAGGGGGCCCTCACAGATACGCAGTATTTT. The encoded protein is CASRGKGALTDTQYF. The variable domain in full, completed from reference TRBV19 and TRBJ2-3, reads DGGITQSPKYLFRKEGQNVTLSCEQNLNHDAMYWYRQDPGQGLRLIYYSQIVNDFQKGDIAEGYSVSREKKESFPLTVTSAQKNPTAFYLCASRGKGALTDTQYFGPGTRLTVL.

This clonotype appeared a few times. V gene TRBV5-8 combines with J gene TRBJ1-2, with 7 nucleotides matching TRBD1. This CDR3 region has 15 residues. Germline loops: CDR1 SGHTS, CDR2 YDEGEE. Germline trimming cut 6 bases from V and 4 bases from J; bases unmatched to any gene: 12. DNA for the CDR3: TGTGCCAGCACCAATCTAGCGGGACAGCTCTATGGCTACACCTTC. Residues: CASTNLAGQLYGYTF.

Concerning this clonotype: The conserved closing phenylalanine or tryptophan is absent in this CDR3, likely reflecting a read error. The limits of the CDR3 on the DNA are not certain, so only TCRdb's listed CDR3 is given. The rearrangement joins TRBV2 to TRBJ1-6. The length of the CDR3 is 12 amino acids, counting both ends. Germline V CDR1 and CDR2: SNHLY, FYNNEI. CDR3 sequence: CASSFELGSCSP.

With respect to this clonotype: One end of the junction does not line up with germline, which may come from a read error. This rearrangement joins TRBV2 to TRBJ2-7; 9 positions agree with TRBD1. The CDR3 totals 12 residues. In germline, CDR1 is SNHLY, CDR2 FYNNEI. This chain's CDR3 is CASRQGEYVQYF. The CDR3 DNA reads as TGTGCCAGTCGACAGGGGGAATACGTGCAGTACTTC.

Concerning this clonotype itself: This may stem from a read error, because a much larger clone lies one nucleotide away. No conserved phenylalanine or tryptophan is present at the end of the CDR3, so a read error is the likely explanation. V is TRBV5-4 and J is TRBJ1-1, with D unresolved. The CDR3 consists of 13 residues. The germline V and J ends were trimmed by 2 bases and 1 base, with 6 bases remaining between them. Germline-derived CDR1 and CDR2 are SGHNT and YYREEE (reference sequence). The CDR3 loop reads CASSFPGNTEAFC. The DNA for the CDR3 is TGTGCCAGCAGCTTCCCAGGGAACACTGAAGCTTTCTGT.

V usage is TRBV30 and J usage is TRBJ1-2; 7 nucleotides align to TRBD1. This CDR3 is built from 12 residues. CDR1 is GTSNPN and CDR2 is SVGIG in the germline V gene (reference sequence). With 4 bases clipped from V and 2 bases from J, the junction kept 1 base outside the gene matches. CDR3 sequence (DNA): TGTGCCTGGAAGGGACAGAACTATGGCTACACCTTC. It codes for CAWKGQNYGYTF.

This clonotype was recorded many times. A much bigger clone sits one base away, suggesting this may be a read error. The V and J genes are TRBV5-8 and TRBJ2-2; D is unresolved. The V end lost 0 bases, the J end lost 5 bases, and 11 bases lay between the germline ends. CDR1 and CDR2 from the germline V gene are SGHTS and YDEGEE. The length of the CDR3 is 15 residues. CDR3 DNA: TGTGCCAGCAGCTTGGGTGGACCAGCGACCGGGGAGCTGTTTTTT. This gives the protein CASSLGGPATGELFF.

The V and J genes are TRBV2 and TRBJ2-7, with 9 bases aligning to TRBD1. Germline-derived CDR1 and CDR2 are SNHLY and FYNNEI. This CDR3 has 16 amino acids. V trimming: 6 bases; J trimming: 3 bases; junction bases outside the gene matches: 12. The CDR3 loop reads CASSSPRTGDGYEQYF. CDR3 DNA: TGTGCCAGCAGCTCCCCCAGGACAGGGGATGGCTACGAGCAGTACTTC.

The chain has TRBV7-9 and TRBJ1-2; D possibly corresponds to TRBD1 (6 bases). Trimming removed 0 bases at V and 4 bases at J, with 21 bases between. Germline-derived CDR1 and CDR2 are SEHNR and FQNEAQ (reference sequence). The CDR3 is made up of 18 amino acids. The CDR3 DNA sequence: TGTGCCAGCAGCTTAGCGTCGCGCGGGGGGGCGCCTAGCTATGGCTACACCTTC. Amino acids: CASSLASRGGAPSYGYTF.

The CDR3 here is CASSPLGGLAGNTDTQYF. CDR3 coding DNA: TGTGCCAGCAGTCCTCTGGGGGGACTAGCGGGGAACACAGATACGCAGTATTTT. The V gene is TRBV7-2, the J gene TRBJ2-3; 13 bases fit TRBD2. The CDR3 is 18 amino acids. After removal of 6 bases from V and 2 bases from J, the junction contained 11 bases not matched to a gene. Germline assignment: CDR1 SGHTA and CDR2 FQGNSA.

This clonotype is a singleton in its sample. The rearrangement links TRBV5-4 to TRBJ2-7, with D unresolved. V was pared by 4 bases and J by 6 bases, with 11 bases between. Germline V CDR1 and CDR2: SGHNT, YYREEE (reference sequence). The CDR3 totals 12 residues. The chain's CDR3 is CASSPESAEQYF. The CDR3 DNA follows: TGTGCCAGCAGCCCCGAGAGCGCCGAGCAGTACTTC.

V is TRBV20-1 and J is TRBJ2-7, with D perhaps TRBD1 or TRBD2 (5 bases each). CDR3 length equals 11 residues. Germline CDR1 is DFQATT and CDR2 is SNEGSKA (reference sequence). V lost 6 bases and J 9 bases, leaving 15 bases between the germline ends. This chain's CDR3 is CSAAGTSAQYF. CDR3 DNA sequence: TGCAGTGCCGCCGGGACCTCGGCGCAGTACTTC.

Of note for this clonotype: The junction and the germline gene differ at one end; a read error may be behind it. The chain recombines TRBV18 with TRBJ1-6; D remains ambiguous. CDR3 length: 12 residues. Looked up from germline, CDR1 is KGHSH and CDR2 is LQKENI. The CDR3 sequence: CASSPPKGPLPF. Here the CDR3 DNA reads TGTGCCAGCTCACCACCGAAGGGCCCTCTCCCCTTT.

This clonotype appeared many times. This chain's CDR3 is CASSLSPLTGFHEQYF. CDR3 DNA: TGTGCCAGCAGTTTATCCCCCCTTACAGGATTCCACGAGCAGTACTTC. The chain uses TRBV27 and TRBJ2-7; D may be TRBD1 (5 bases). The ends were cut back, 0 bases at V and 5 bases at J, with 17 bases in the middle. Germline V CDR1 and CDR2: MNHEY, SMNVEV (reference sequence). The CDR3 runs to 16 residues.

For this clonotype: Germline and junction disagree at one end, which may indicate a read error. The genes are TRBV9 and TRBJ1-6; maybe TRBD1 (5 bases). CDR3 length equals 15 residues. Germline CDR1 SGDLS, CDR2 YYNGEE. As DNA, the CDR3 is TGTGCCAGCAGCGTAAGGCAGGGACCCAATTCACCCCCCCACTTT. It is translated as CASSVRQGPNSPPHF.

The CDR3 region has the DNA TGTGCCAGCAGTTCCCTCACTAGCACCGGGGCCAACGTCCTGACTTTC. Translation: CASSSLTSTGANVLTF. The chain uses TRBV2 and TRBJ2-6, with D perhaps TRBD2 (6 bases). Germline assignment: CDR1 SNHLY and CDR2 FYNNEI. Deletions cut 5 bases from V and 4 bases from J, with 15 bases between. This CDR3 comprises 16 residues. Filled out from reference TRBV2 and TRBJ2-6, the complete variable domain reads EPEVTQTPSHQVTQMGQEVILRCVPISNHLYFYWYRQILGQKVEFLVSFYNNEISEKSEIFDDQFSVERPDGSNFTLKIRSTKLEDSAMYFCASSSLTSTGANVLTFGAGSRLTVL.